The 9 T cell receptor beta chains below were found in one sample sequenced in a study of T-cell memory formation after mild COVID-19. TCRdb processed the 5' RACE reads anew with MiXCR; each CDR3 protein has one entry. The data hold just over 60,000 distinct CDR3 sequences, with less than 9.5% observed a single time. The sequencing input was PBMCs or a T cell subset sorted from them (not recorded which). The receptors stem from a man between 18 and 35 years old who had mild COVID-19 (a few samples of this study predate the infection). Cell type and time point are not known.

This clonotype turned up a few times. The chain has TRBV5-1 and TRBJ2-3; 7 positions agree with TRBD2. The germline V gene encodes CDR1 SGHRS and CDR2 YFSETQ. The ends lost 0 bases at V and 7 bases at J; junction bases unmatched: 2. This CDR3 comprises 13 residues. The CDR3 sequence is CASSLGAGNTQYF. The CDR3 DNA follows: TGCGCCAGCAGCTTGGGAGCGGGGAATACGCAGTATTTT.

Ten or more counts support this clonotype. The V and J genes are TRBV5-1 and TRBJ2-1; tentatively, D is TRBD1 (6 bases). The ends were cut back, 5 bases at V and 8 bases at J, with 14 bases in the middle. In germline, CDR1 is SGHRS, CDR2 YFSETQ. The CDR3 covers 13 residues. DNA of the CDR3: TGCGCCAGCAGTACCGAAGGGGGATATGAGCAGTTCTTC. Its protein product is CASSTEGGYEQFF.

The chain uses TRBV12-3 or TRBV12-4 and TRBJ1-1, with a weak D call TRBD1 (5 bases). The length of the CDR3 is 13 residues. The V gene lost 1 base and the J gene lost 6 bases, with 9 bases spanning the gap. The DNA for the CDR3 is TGTGCCAGCAGTTTAGAAAGGGGCGCTGAAGCTTTCTTT. This codes for CASSLERGAEAFF.

V and J are TRBV5-1 and TRBJ1-3, with TRBD1 as a possible D gene (5 bases). V dropped 2 bases and J dropped 4 bases, with 10 bases sitting between them. Germline CDR1 and CDR2: SGHRS and YFSETQ. CDR3 length: 14 residues. CDR3 sequence reads: CASSFSGDGNTIYF. CDR3 bases: TGCGCCAGCAGCTTTAGCGGGGACGGAAACACCATATATTTT. The full variable domain, its missing parts supplied by reference TRBV5-1 and TRBJ1-3, is KAGVTQTPRYLIKTRGQQVTLSCSPISGHRSVSWYQQTPGQGLQFLFEYFSETQRNKGNFPGRFSGRQFSNSRSEMNVSTLELGDSALYLCASSFSGDGNTIYFGEGSWLTVV.

This clonotype was counted ten times or more. The gene calls are TRBV4-3 and TRBJ2-3; the D call may be TRBD1 or TRBD2 (5 bases each). V gave up 1 base and J gave up 6 bases, with 14 bases separating them. This CDR3 is 15 amino acids long. Germline V CDR1 and CDR2: LGHNA, YSLEER. The CDR3 coding sequence is TGCGCCAGCAGCCAAGCGGGGTCAGGGATGGATACGCAGTATTTT. Residues: CASSQAGSGMDTQYF.

This clonotype was seen at least ten times. This sequence joins TRBV7-2 and TRBJ2-2, with D unresolved. Germline V gives CDR1 SGHTA, CDR2 FQGNSA. With 3 bases removed from V and 4 bases from J, the gap between germline ends came to 12 bases. This CDR3 is built from 15 residues. The chain's CDR3 is CASSFLPRSTGELFF. The DNA for the CDR3 is TGTGCCAGCAGCTTCCTCCCCAGAAGCACCGGGGAGCTGTTTTTT. The entire variable domain, with the rest obtained from reference TRBV7-2 and TRBJ2-2, is as follows: GAGVSQSPSNKVTEKGKDVELRCDPISGHTALYWYRQSLGQGLEFLIYFQGNSAPDKSGLPSDRFSAERTGGSVSTLTIQRTQQEDSAVYLCASSFLPRSTGELFFGEGSRLTVL.

This clonotype was detected many times. J is TRBJ1-5 and V is TRBV20-1; TRBD1 is a possible D gene (5 bases). The V and J ends lost 1 base and 2 bases respectively, with 18 bases between them. Germline CDR1 and CDR2: DFQATT and SNEGSKA (reference sequence). The length of the CDR3 is 17 residues. CDR3 protein: CSARVGHAPYGNQPQHF. The CDR3 region has the DNA TGCAGTGCTAGAGTCGGACACGCACCCTATGGCAATCAGCCCCAGCATTTT.

The chain has TRBV19 and TRBJ1-1, with D possibly matching TRBD1 (6 bases). This CDR3 region has 12 residues. CDR1 is LNHDA, CDR2 SQIVND, per germline (reference sequence). Trimming left V 5 bases short and J 11 bases short, with 15 bases between. The CDR3, as DNA: TGTGCCAGTAGTCCCAGGGGAGGGACGGCTTTCTTT. Its protein product is CASSPRGGTAFF.

This chain joins TRBV9 and TRBJ2-7; D may be TRBD2 (5 bases). The CDR3 extends over 13 amino acids. Per the germline V gene, CDR1 is SGDLS and CDR2 is YYNGEE. Trimming stripped 3 bases from V and 6 bases from J, with 13 bases between. The CDR3, as DNA: TGTGCCAGCAGCGCCCGCGGGTCTTGCGAGCAGTACGTC. Amino acid sequence: CASSARGSCEQYV.